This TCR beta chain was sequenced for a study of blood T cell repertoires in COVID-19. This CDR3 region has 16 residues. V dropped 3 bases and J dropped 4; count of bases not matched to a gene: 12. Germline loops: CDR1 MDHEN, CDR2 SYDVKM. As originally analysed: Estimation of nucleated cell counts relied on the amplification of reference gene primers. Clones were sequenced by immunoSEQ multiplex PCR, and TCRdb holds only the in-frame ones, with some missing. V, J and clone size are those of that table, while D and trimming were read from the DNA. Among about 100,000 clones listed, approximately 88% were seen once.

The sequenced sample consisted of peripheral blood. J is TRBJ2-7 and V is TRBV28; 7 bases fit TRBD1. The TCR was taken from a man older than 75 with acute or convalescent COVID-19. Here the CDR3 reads CASSFKTGSSPYEQYF. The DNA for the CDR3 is TGTGCCAGCAGTTTCAAGACAGGGTCATCTCCTTACGAGCAGTACTTC.